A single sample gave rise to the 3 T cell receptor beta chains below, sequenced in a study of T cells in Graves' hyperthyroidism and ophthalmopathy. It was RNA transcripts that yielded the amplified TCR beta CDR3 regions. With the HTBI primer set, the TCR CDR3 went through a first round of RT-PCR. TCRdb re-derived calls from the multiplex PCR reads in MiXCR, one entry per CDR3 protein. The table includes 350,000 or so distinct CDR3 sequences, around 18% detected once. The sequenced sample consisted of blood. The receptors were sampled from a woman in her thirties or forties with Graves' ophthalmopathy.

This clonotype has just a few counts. The CDR3 DNA reads TGTGCCTGGAGTAGGGGACAGGGGAAGTATGGCTACACCTTC. Protein sequence: CAWSRGQGKYGYTF. J is TRBJ1-2 and V is TRBV30; 10 nucleotides align to TRBD1. Germline-derived CDR1 and CDR2 are GTSNPN and SVGIG (reference sequence). V lost 2 bases to trimming and J lost 5 bases; unmatched junction nucleotides: 5. This CDR3 region has 14 residues.

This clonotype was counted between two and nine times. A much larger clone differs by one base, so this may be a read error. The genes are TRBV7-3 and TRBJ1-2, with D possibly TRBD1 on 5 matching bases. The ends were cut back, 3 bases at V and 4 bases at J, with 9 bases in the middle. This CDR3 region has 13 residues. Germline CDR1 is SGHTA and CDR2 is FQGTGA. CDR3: CASSLSGRYGYTF. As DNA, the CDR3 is TGTGCCAGCAGCTTGTCGGGACGCTATGGCTACACCTTC. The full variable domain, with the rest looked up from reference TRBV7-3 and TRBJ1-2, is GAGVSQTPSNKVTEKGKYVELRCDPISGHTALYWYRQSLGQGPEFLIYFQGTGAADDSGLPNDRFFAVRPEGSVSTLKIQRTERGDSAVYLCASSLSGRYGYTFGSGTRLTVV.

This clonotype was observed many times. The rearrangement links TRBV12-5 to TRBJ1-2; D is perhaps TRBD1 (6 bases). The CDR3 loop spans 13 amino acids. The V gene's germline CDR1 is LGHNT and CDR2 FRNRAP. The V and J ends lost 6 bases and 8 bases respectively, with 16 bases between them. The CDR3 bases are TGTGCTAGTGGATCAGTAGGGGGGGTCGGCTACACCTTC. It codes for CASGSVGGVGYTF. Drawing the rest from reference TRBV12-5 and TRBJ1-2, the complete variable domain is DARVTQTPRHKVTEMGQEVTMRCQPILGHNTVFWYRQTMMQGLELLAYFRNRAPLDDSGMPKDRFSAEMPDATLATLKIQPSEPRDSAVYFCASGSVGGVGYTFGSGTRLTVV.